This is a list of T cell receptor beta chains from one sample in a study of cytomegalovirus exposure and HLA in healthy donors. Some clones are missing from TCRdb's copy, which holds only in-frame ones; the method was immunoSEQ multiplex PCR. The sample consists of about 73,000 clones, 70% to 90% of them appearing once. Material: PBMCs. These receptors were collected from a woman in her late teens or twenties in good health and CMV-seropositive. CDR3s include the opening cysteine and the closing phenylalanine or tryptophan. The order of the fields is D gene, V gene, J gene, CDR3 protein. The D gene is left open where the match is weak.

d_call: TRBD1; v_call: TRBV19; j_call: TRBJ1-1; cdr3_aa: CASSTTGGGTEAFF
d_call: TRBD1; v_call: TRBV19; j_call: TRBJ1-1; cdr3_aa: CASSIRQGAWAFF
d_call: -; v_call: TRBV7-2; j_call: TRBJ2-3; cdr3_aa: CASSIPHTSNRLGTDTQYF
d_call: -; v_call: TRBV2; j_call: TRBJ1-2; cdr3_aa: CASRADRLGGYTF
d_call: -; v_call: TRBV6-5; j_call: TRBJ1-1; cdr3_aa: CAIEAGTEAFF
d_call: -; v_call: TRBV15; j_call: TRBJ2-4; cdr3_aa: CATSRSGGANIQYF
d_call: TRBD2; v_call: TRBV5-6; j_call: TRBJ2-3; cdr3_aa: CASSLRAGVTDTQYF
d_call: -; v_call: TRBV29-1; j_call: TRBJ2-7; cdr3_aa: CSVEERGQRSYEQYF
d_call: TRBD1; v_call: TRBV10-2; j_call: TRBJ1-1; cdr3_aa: CASSGQGAGAEAFF
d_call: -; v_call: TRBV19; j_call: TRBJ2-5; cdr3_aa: CASSIYPPGETQYF
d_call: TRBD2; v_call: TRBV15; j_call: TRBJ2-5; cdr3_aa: CATSRALAAQETQYF
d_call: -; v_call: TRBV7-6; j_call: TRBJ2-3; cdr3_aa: CASSSLGTATDTQYF
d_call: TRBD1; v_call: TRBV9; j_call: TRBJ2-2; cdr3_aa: CASSVRPDRVTSGELFF
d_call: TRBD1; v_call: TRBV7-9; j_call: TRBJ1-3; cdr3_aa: CASSRQGLGNTIYF
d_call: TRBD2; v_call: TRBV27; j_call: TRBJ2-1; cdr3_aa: CASMAPIGAGGYNEQFF
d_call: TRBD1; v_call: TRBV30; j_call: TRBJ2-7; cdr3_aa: CAWSRTGDEQYF
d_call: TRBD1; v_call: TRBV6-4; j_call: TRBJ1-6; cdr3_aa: CASSRQGGDDSPLHF
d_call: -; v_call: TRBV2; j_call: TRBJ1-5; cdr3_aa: CASSEGAHSNQPQHF
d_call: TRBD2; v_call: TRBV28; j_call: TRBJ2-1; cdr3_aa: CASSELAGVTMGEQFF
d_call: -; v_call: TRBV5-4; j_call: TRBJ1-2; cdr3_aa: CASSYSKSVYGYTF
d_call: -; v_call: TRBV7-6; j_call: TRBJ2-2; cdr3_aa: CASSFAAENTGELFF
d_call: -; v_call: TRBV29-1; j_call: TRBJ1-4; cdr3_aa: CSVEIREKLFF
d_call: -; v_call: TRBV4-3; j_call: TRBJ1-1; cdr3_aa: CASSQDQVSKAFF
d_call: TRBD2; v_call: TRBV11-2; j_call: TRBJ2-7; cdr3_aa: CASSLDPPGTRVYEQYF
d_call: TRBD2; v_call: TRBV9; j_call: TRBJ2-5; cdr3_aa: CASSVSAGVVETQYF
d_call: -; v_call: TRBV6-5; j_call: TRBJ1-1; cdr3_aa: CASLEGREAFF
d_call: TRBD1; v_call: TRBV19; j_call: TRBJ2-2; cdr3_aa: CATTGTELTGELFF
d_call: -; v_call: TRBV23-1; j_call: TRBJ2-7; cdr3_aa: CASSGGISYEQYF
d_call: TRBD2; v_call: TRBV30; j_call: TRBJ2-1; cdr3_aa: CAWSPGPGGGEQFF
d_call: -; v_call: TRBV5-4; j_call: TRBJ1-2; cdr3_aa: CASSSPGGGNYGYTF
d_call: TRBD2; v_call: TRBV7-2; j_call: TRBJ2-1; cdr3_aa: CASSRSGISYNEQFF
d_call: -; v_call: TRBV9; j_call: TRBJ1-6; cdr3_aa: CASSPGQGHSPLHF
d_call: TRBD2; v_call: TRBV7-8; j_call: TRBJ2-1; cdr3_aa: CASSLERGLSYNEQFF
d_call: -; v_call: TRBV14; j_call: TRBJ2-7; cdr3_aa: CASSPLTSAKDRSYEQYF
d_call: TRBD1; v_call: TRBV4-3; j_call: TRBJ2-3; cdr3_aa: CASSQAPGQGSDTQYF
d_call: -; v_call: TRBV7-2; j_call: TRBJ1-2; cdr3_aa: CASSSRGTNYGYTF